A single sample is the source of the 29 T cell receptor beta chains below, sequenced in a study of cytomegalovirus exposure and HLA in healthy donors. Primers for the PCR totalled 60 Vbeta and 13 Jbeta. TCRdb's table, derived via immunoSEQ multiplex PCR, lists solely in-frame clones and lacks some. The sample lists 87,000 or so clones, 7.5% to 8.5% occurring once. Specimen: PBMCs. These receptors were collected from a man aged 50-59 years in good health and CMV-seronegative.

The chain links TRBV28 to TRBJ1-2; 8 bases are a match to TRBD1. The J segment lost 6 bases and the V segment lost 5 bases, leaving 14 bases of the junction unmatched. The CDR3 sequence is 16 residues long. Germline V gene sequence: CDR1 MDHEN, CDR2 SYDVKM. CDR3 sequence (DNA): TGTGCCAGCAGTATTATATCCCCCGCAGGGGGCAATGGCTACACCTTC. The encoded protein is CASSIISPAGGNGYTF.

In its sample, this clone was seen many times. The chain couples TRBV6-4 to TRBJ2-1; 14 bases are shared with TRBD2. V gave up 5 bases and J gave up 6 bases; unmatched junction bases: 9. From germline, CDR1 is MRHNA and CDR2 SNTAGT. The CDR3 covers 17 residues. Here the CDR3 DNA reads TGTGCCAGCAGTACGACTAGCGGGGGGGCTAGTATCAATGAGCAGTTCTTC. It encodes CASSTTSGGASINEQFF.

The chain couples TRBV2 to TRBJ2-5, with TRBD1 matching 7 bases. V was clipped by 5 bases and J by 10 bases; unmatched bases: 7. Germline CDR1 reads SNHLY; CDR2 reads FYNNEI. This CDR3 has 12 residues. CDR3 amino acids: CASSTLQGNQYF. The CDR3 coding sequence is TGTGCCAGCAGTACGTTACAGGGGAACCAGTACTTC.

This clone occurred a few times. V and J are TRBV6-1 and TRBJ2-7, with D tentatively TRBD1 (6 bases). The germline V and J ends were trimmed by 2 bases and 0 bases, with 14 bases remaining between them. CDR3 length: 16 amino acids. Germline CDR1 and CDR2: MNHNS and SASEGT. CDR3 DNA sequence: TGTGCCAGCAGTGAATACCCCAGGGGACCCTCCTACGAGCAGTACTTC. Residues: CASSEYPRGPSYEQYF.

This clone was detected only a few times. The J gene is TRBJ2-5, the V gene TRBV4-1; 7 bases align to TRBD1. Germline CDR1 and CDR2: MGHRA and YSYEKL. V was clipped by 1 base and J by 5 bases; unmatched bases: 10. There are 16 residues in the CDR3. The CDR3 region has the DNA TGCGCCAGCAGCCAAGTCTCGACAGGGTTTGGGGAGACCCAGTACTTC. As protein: CASSQVSTGFGETQYF.

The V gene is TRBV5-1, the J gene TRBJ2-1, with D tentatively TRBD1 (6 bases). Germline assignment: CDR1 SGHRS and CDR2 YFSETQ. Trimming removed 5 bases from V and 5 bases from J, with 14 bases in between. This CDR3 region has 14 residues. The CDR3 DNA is TGCGCCAGCAGAATATTGGACAGAGACAATGAGCAGTTCTTC. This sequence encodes CASRILDRDNEQFF.

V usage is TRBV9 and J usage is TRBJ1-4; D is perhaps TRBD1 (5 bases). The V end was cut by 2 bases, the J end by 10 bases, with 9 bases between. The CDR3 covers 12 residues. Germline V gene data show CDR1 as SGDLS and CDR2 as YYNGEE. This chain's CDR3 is CASSVQGGKLFF. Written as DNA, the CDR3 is TGTGCCAGCAGCGTCCAGGGAGGAAAACTGTTTTTT.

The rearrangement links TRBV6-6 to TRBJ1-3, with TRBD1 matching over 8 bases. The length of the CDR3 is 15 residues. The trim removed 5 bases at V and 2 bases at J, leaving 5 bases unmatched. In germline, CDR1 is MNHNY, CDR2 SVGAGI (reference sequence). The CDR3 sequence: CASSPPTGAGNTIYF. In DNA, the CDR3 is TGTGCCAGCAGTCCCCCGACAGGGGCTGGAAACACCATATATTTT.

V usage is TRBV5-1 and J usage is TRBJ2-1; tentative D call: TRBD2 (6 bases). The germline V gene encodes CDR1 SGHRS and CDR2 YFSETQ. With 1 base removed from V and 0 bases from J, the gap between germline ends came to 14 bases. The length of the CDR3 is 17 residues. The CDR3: CASSLFGRGSSYNEQFF. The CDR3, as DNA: TGCGCCAGCAGCTTGTTCGGGCGGGGCAGCTCCTACAATGAGCAGTTCTTC.

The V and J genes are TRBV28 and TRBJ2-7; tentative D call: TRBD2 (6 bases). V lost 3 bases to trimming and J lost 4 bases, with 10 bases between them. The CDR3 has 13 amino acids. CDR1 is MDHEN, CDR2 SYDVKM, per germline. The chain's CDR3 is CASSLGRLYEQYF. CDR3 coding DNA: TGTGCCAGCAGTTTGGGGAGGCTATACGAGCAGTACTTC.

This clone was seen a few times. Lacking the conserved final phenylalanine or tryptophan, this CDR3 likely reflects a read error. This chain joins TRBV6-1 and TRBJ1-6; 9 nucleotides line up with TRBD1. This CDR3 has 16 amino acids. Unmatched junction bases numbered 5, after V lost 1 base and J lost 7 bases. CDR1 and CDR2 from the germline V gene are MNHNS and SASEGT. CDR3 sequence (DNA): TGTGCCAGCAGTGAAGGAGTGGGACAGGGAAATTCACCCCTCCACGTT. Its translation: CASSEGVGQGNSPLHV.

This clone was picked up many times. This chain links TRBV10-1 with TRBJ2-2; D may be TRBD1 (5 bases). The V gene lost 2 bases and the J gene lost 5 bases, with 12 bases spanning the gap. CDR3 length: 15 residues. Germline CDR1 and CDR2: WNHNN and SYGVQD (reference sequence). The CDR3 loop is CASSERGTPTGELFF. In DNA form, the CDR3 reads TGCGCCAGCAGTGAGAGGGGCACCCCGACCGGGGAGCTGTTTTTT.

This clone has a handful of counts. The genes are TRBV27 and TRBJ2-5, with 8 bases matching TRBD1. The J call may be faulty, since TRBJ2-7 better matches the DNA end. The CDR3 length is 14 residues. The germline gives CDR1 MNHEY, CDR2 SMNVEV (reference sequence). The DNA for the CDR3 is TGTGCCAGCAGTTACGGGACAGGCTTCTCCGAGCAGTACTTC. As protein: CASSYGTGFSEQYF.

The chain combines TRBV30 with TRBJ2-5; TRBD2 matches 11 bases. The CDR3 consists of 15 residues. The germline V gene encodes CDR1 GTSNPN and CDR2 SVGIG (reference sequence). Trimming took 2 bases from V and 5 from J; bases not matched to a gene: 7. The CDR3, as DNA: TGTGCCTGGAGTAACCCGACTAGCGGGACGGAGACCCAGTACTTC. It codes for CAWSNPTSGTETQYF.

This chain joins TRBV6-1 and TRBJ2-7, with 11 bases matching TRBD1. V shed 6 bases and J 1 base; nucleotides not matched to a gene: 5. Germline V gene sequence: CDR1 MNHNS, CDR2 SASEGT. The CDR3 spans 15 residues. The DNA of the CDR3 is TGTGCCAGCAGCCGCGGGACAGGGGGTTCCTACGAGCAGTACTTC. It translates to CASSRGTGGSYEQYF.

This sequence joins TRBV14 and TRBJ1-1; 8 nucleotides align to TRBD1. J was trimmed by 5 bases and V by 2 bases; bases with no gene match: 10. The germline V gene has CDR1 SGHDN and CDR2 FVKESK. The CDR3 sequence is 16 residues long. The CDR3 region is CASSQNPTRQGTEAFF. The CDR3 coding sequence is TGTGCCAGCAGCCAAAATCCTACTAGACAGGGGACTGAAGCTTTCTTT.

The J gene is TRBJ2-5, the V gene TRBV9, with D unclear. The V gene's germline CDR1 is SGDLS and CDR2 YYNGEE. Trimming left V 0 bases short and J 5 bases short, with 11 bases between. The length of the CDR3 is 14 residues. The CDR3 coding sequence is TGTGCCAGCAGCGTAGGTCGCCGCCAGGAGACCCAGTACTTC. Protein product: CASSVGRRQETQYF.

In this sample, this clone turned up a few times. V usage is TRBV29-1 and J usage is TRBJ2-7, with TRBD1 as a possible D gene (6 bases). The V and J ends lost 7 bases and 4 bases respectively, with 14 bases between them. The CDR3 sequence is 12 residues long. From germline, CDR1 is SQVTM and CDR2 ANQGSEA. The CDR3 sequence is CSASGVEYEQYF. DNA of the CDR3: TGCAGCGCTTCAGGGGTTGAGTACGAGCAGTACTTC.

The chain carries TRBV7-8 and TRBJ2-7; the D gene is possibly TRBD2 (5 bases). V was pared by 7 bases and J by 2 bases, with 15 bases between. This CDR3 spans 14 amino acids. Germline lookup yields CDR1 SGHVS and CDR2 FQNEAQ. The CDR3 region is CASTLGEGPYEQYF. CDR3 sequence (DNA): TGTGCCAGCACCTTGGGAGAGGGTCCCTACGAGCAGTACTTC.

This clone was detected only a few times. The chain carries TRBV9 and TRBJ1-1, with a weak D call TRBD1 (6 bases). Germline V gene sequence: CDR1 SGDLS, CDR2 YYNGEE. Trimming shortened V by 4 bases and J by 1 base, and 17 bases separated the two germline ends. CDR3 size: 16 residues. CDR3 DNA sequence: TGTGCCAGCAGCTTATACGGGGGGGCCCCGAACACTGAAGCTTTCTTT. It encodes CASSLYGGAPNTEAFF.

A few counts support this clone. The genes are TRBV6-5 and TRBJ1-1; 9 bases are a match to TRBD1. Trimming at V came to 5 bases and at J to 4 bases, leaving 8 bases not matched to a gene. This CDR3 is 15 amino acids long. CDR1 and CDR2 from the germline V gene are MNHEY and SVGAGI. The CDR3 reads CASSPRDRVGTEAFF. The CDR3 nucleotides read TGTGCCAGCAGTCCCCGGGACAGGGTGGGCACTGAAGCTTTCTTT.

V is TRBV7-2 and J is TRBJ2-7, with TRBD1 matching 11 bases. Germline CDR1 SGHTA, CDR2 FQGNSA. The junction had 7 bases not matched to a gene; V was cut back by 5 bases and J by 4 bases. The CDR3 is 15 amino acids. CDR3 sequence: CASSGTGTGGYEQYF. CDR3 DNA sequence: TGTGCCAGCAGCGGCACCGGGACAGGGGGGTACGAGCAGTACTTC. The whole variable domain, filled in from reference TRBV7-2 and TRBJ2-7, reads GAGVSQSPSNKVTEKGKDVELRCDPISGHTALYWYRQSLGQGLEFLIYFQGNSAPDKSGLPSDRFSAERTGGSVSTLTIQRTQQEDSAVYLCASSGTGTGGYEQYFGPGTRLTVT.

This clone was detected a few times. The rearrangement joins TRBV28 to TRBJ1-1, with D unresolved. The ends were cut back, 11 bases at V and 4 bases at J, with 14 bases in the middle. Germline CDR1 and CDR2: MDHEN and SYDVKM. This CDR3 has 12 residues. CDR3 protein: CAHNRGFTEAFF. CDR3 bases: TGTGCCCACAATCGGGGATTCACTGAAGCTTTCTTT.

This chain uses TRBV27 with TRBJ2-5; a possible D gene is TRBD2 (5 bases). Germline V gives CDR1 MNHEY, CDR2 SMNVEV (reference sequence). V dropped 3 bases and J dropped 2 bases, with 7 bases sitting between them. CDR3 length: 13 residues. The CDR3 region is CASSFTSQETQYF. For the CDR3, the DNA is TGTGCCAGCAGTTTTACTAGTCAAGAGACCCAGTACTTC.

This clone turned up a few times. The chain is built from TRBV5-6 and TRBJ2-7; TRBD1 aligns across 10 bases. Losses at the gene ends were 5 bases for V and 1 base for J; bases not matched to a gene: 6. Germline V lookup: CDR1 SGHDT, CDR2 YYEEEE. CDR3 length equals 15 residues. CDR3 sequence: CASRWRDRGSYEQYF. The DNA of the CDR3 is TGTGCCAGCAGATGGCGGGACAGGGGTTCCTACGAGCAGTACTTC.

The chain's CDR3 is CATGRPGVNTEAFF. CDR3 nucleotide sequence: TGTGCCACTGGAAGGCCAGGGGTAAACACTGAAGCTTTCTTT. The V and J genes are TRBV5-4 and TRBJ1-1; possible D gene TRBD1, 6 bases. The ends were cut back, 9 bases at V and 2 bases at J, with 17 bases in the middle. The CDR3 loop spans 14 amino acids. Germline V lookup: CDR1 SGHNT, CDR2 YYREEE (reference sequence).

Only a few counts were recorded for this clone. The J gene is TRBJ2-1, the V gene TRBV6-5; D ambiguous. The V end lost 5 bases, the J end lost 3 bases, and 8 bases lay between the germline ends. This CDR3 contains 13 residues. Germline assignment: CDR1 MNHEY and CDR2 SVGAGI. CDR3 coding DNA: TGTGCCAGCAGTAAAGAGATCTACAATGAGCAGTTCTTC. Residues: CASSKEIYNEQFF.

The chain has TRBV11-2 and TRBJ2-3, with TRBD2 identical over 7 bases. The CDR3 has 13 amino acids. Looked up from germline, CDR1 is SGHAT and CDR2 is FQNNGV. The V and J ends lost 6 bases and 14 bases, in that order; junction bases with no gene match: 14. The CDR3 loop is CASSPQWGGPGYF. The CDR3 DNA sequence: TGTGCCAGCAGTCCCCAGTGGGGAGGGCCGGGGTATTTT. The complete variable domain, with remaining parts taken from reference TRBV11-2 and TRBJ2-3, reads EAGVAQSPRYKIIEKRQSVAFWCNPISGHATLYWYQQILGQGPKLLIQFQNNGVVDDSQLPKDRFSAERLKGVDSTLKIQPAKLEDSAVYLCASSPQWGGPGYFGPGTRLTVL.

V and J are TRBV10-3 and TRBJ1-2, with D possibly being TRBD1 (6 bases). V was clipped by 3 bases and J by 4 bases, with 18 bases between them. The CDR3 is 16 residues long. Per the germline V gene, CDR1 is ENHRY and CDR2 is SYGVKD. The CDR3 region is CAISDQPTGYPYGYTF. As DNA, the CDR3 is TGTGCCATCAGTGACCAACCTACAGGGTATCCCTATGGCTACACCTTC.